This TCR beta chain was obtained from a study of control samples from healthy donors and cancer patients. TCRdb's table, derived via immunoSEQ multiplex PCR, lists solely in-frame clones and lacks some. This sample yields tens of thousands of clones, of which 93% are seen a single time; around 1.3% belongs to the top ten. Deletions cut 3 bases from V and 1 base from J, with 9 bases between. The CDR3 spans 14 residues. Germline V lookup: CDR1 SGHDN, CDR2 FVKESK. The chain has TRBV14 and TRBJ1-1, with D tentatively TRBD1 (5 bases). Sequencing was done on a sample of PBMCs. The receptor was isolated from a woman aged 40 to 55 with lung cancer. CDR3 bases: TGTGCCAGCAGCCAGGACAACCCGAACACTGAAGCTTTCTTT. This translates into CASSQDNPNTEAFF. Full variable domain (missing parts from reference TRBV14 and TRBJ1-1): EAGVTQFPSHSVIEKGQTVTLRCDPISGHDNLYWYRRVMGKEIKFLLHFVKESKQDESGMPNNRFLAERTGGTYSTLKVQPAELEDSGVYFCASSQDNPNTEAFFGQGTRLTVV.